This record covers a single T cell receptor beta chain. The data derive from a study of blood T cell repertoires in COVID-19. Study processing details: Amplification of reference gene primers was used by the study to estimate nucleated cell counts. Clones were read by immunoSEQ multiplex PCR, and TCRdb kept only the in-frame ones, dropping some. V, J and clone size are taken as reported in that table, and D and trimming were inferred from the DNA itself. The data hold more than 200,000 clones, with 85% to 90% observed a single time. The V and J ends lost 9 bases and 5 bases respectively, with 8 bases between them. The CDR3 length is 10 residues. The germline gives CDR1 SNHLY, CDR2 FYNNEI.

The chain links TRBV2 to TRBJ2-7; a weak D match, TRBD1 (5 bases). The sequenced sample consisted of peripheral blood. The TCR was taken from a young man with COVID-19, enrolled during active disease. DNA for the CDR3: TGTGCCAGAGGGGTGGACGAGCAGTACTTC. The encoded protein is CARGVDEQYF.